This entry lists 27 T cell receptor beta chains sequenced from one sample in a study of blood T cell repertoires in COVID-19. The data were produced by immunoSEQ multiplex PCR, yet TCRdb's version contains in-frame clones alone and is incomplete. Of about 370,000 clones in the sample, approximately 90% are singletons; the top ten hold about 0.9%. Input material: PBMCs or T cells enriched from blood (not recorded which). The receptor set was obtained from a woman aged 40 to 50 who had been exposed to COVID-19.

The rearrangement uses TRBV2 and TRBJ1-2; 8 bases match TRBD1. The junction had 9 bases not matched to a gene; V was cut back by 4 bases and J by 8 bases. This CDR3 is built from 14 residues. Germline CDR1 reads SNHLY; CDR2 reads FYNNEI. The CDR3 protein is CASSVAQGALGYTF. CDR3 coding DNA: TGTGCCAGCAGTGTCGCCCAGGGGGCGCTGGGCTACACCTTC.

The chain recombines TRBV5-6 with TRBJ1-1; 10 bases map to TRBD1. This CDR3 region has 15 residues. Germline V CDR1 and CDR2: SGHDT, YYEEEE. J gave up 4 bases and V 2 bases, and 5 bases lay outside the gene matches. The CDR3 sequence: CASSFGTGVVTEAFF. The CDR3, as DNA: TGTGCCAGCAGCTTCGGGACAGGGGTGGTCACTGAAGCTTTCTTT.

This chain connects TRBV7-9 to TRBJ1-6, with D tentatively TRBD1 (6 bases). The CDR3 runs to 16 residues. CDR1 SEHNR and CDR2 FQNEAQ come from the germline V gene (reference sequence). The V end was cut by 5 bases, the J end by 5 bases, with 16 bases between. The CDR3 loop is CASSRGVWTDNSPLHF. CDR3 nucleotide sequence: TGTGCCAGCAGCCGAGGGGTGTGGACAGATAATTCACCCCTCCACTTT.

This clone turned up a few times. This chain connects TRBV12-5 to TRBJ2-7; 9 bases align to TRBD1. V gave up 1 base and J gave up 7 bases; unmatched junction bases: 8. CDR1 and CDR2 (germline): LGHNT, FRNRAP. The CDR3 is 15 amino acids. CDR3 in DNA: TGTGCTAGTGGTTTGGACAGGGGGCCTCGTCGGGAGCAGTACTTC. Translating it yields CASGLDRGPRREQYF.

This clone was detected only a few times. V gene TRBV18 combines with J gene TRBJ1-2; the match to TRBD1 covers 8 bases. The ends lost 3 bases at V and 5 bases at J; junction bases unmatched: 8. The CDR3 consists of 15 residues. CDR1 is KGHSH, CDR2 LQKENI, per germline. This chain's CDR3 is CASSPALTGEYGYTF. In nucleotides, the CDR3 is TGTGCCAGCTCACCTGCTTTGACAGGGGAGTATGGCTACACCTTC.

V usage is TRBV27 and J usage is TRBJ1-1, with 7 bases matching TRBD1. CDR3 length equals 14 residues. J lost 3 bases, V lost 3 bases, and 4 bases had no gene match. The germline V gene has CDR1 MNHEY and CDR2 SMNVEV (reference sequence). The CDR3 is CASSFQGVYTEAFF. The CDR3 DNA is TGTGCCAGCAGTTTTCAGGGGGTGTACACTGAAGCTTTCTTT.

The CDR3 bases are TGTGCCAGCAGCTTAGGCGGTACCAGGGGCAGAGAAGCTTTCTTT. It is translated as CASSLGGTRGREAFF. The chain is built from TRBV7-2 and TRBJ1-1; D possibly corresponds to TRBD1 (6 bases). Per germline, CDR1 SGHTA and CDR2 FQGNSA. V lost 1 base, J lost 8 bases, and 17 bases lay in between. The CDR3 totals 15 residues.

To note about this clone: The identical CDR3 is also encoded by other nucleotide sequences in the sample. The CDR3 loop reads CASSITGNTGELFF. CDR3 in DNA: TGTGCCAGTAGTATAACCGGGAACACCGGGGAGCTGTTTTTT. The chain combines TRBV19 with TRBJ2-2; D ambiguous. Germline V gene sequence: CDR1 LNHDA, CDR2 SQIVND (reference sequence). The CDR3 loop spans 14 amino acids. Trimming pared 2 bases from V and 1 base from J, leaving 5 bases between.

The chain is built from TRBV29-1 and TRBJ1-1, with D perhaps TRBD1 (6 bases). CDR3 length: 14 amino acids. V was shortened by 7 bases and J by 1 base, with 16 bases between the two germline ends. Per germline, CDR1 SQVTM and CDR2 ANQGSEA. CDR3 loop: CSAQVQGGNTEAFF. CDR3 DNA: TGCAGCGCCCAAGTACAGGGTGGGAACACTGAAGCTTTCTTT.

The chain uses TRBV12-3 or TRBV12-4 and TRBJ1-1, with no clear D. V gave up 5 bases and J gave up 4 bases, with 8 bases separating them. This CDR3 contains 12 residues. Written as DNA, the CDR3 is TGTGCCAGCAGTCGAGGGTCCACTGAAGCTTTCTTT. The encoded protein is CASSRGSTEAFF.

This rearrangement joins TRBV5-4 to TRBJ1-2; D might be TRBD1 (6 bases). The V gene's germline CDR1 is SGHNT and CDR2 YYREEE (reference sequence). The length of the CDR3 is 17 residues. Trimming left V 0 bases short and J 2 bases short, with 17 bases between. CDR3 sequence: CASSLVKGGKGNYGYTF. The CDR3 DNA sequence: TGTGCCAGCAGCTTGGTCAAGGGGGGGAAAGGGAACTATGGCTACACCTTC.

The chain has TRBV19 and TRBJ1-2; 8 nucleotides agree with TRBD1. Germline CDR1 LNHDA, CDR2 SQIVND (reference sequence). The CDR3 totals 10 residues. DNA for the CDR3: TGTGCGACAGGGGCTTATGGCTACACCTTC. Protein: CATGAYGYTF.

The chain recombines TRBV5-1 with TRBJ1-2, with 11 bases lining up with TRBD1. The germline V gene has CDR1 SGHRS and CDR2 YFSETQ. The CDR3 runs 13 residues. The trim removed 5 bases at V and 6 bases at J, leaving 3 bases unmatched. The CDR3 bases are TGCGCCAGCAGTAAGGGACAGGGGGATGGCTACACCTTC. Its translation is CASSKGQGDGYTF.

The chain recombines TRBV12-5 with TRBJ2-1; D is perhaps TRBD1 (6 bases). Per the germline V gene, CDR1 is LGHNT and CDR2 is FRNRAP. The CDR3 contains 16 residues. Deletions cut 5 bases from V and 7 bases from J, with 21 bases between. CDR3 nucleotides: TGTGCTAGTGGTCCCCTGTCAGGGGCTAGATTTAATGAGCAGTTCTTC. Translating gives CASGPLSGARFNEQFF. The complete variable domain, with remaining parts taken from reference TRBV12-5 and TRBJ2-1, reads DARVTQTPRHKVTEMGQEVTMRCQPILGHNTVFWYRQTMMQGLELLAYFRNRAPLDDSGMPKDRFSAEMPDATLATLKIQPSEPRDSAVYFCASGPLSGARFNEQFFGPGTRLTVL.

The rearrangement links TRBV5-1 to TRBJ2-5; 13 nucleotides line up with TRBD2. With V trimmed by 4 bases and J by 7 bases, 7 bases remained unmatched. Germline V gives CDR1 SGHRS, CDR2 YFSETQ. The CDR3 is 15 amino acids. The CDR3 region is CASSPTSGGFGTQYF. The CDR3 DNA reads as TGCGCCAGCAGCCCGACTAGCGGGGGGTTCGGGACCCAGTACTTC. Supplemented by reference TRBV5-1 and TRBJ2-5, the full variable domain reads KAGVTQTPRYLIKTRGQQVTLSCSPISGHRSVSWYQQTPGQGLQFLFEYFSETQRNKGNFPGRFSGRQFSNSRSEMNVSTLELGDSALYLCASSPTSGGFGTQYFGPGTRLLVL.

This clone was seen only once. The chain combines TRBV3-1 (or the pseudogene TRBV3-2) with TRBJ1-1; D is uncertain. This CDR3 has 14 amino acids. Germline lookup yields CDR1 LGHDT and CDR2 YNNKEL (reference sequence). The V and J ends lost 2 bases and 0 bases respectively, with 7 bases between them. The chain's CDR3 is CASSQWGVNTEAFF. Written as DNA, the CDR3 is TGTGCCAGCAGCCAATGGGGAGTGAACACTGAAGCTTTCTTT.

The rearrangement uses TRBV29-1 and TRBJ1-3, with D unresolved. The ends were cut back, 4 bases at V and 4 bases at J, with 11 bases in the middle. CDR3 length: 13 residues. Germline V CDR1 and CDR2: SQVTM, ANQGSEA. CDR3 residues: CSVVPGWGNTIYF. The CDR3 DNA follows: TGCAGCGTTGTCCCCGGTTGGGGAAACACCATATATTTT.

J is TRBJ1-1 and V is TRBV14, with D perhaps TRBD1 (5 bases). CDR1 and CDR2 (germline): SGHDN, FVKESK. Trimming shortened V by 3 bases and J by 11 bases, and 19 bases separated the two germline ends. This CDR3 is built from 14 residues. The CDR3 protein is CASSQQMGRGDAFF. The CDR3, as DNA: TGTGCCAGCAGCCAGCAGATGGGTAGGGGTGACGCTTTCTTT.

The rearrangement links TRBV15 to TRBJ2-7; D gene uncertain. Germline V lookup: CDR1 LNHNV, CDR2 YYDKDF (reference sequence). V lost 1 base and J 2 bases, leaving 9 bases between the germline ends. CDR3 length equals 14 residues. CDR3 in DNA: TGTGCCACCAGCAGAGCCATTCCCCCCTACGAGCAGTACTTC. Translating it yields CATSRAIPPYEQYF. The complete variable domain, with remaining parts taken from reference TRBV15 and TRBJ2-7, reads DAMVIQNPRYQVTQFGKPVTLSCSQTLNHNVMYWYQQKSSQAPKLLFHYYDKDFNNEADTPDNFQSRRPNTSFCFLDIRSPGLGDTAMYLCATSRAIPPYEQYFGPGTRLTVT.

The gene calls are TRBV3-1 (or the pseudogene TRBV3-2) and TRBJ1-3; a possible D gene is TRBD1 (6 bases). The CDR3 has 16 residues. Germline CDR1 is LGHDT and CDR2 is YNNKEL (reference sequence). The V gene lost 1 base and the J gene lost 2 bases, with 12 bases spanning the gap. CDR3 bases: TGTGCCAGCAGCCAAGGATCCACAGGGCCTGGAAACACCATATATTTT. This encodes CASSQGSTGPGNTIYF.

The chain links TRBV29-1 to TRBJ1-3; D uncertain. Germline CDR1 is SQVTM and CDR2 is ANQGSEA. The CDR3 contains 13 residues. Trimming removed 3 bases at V and 8 bases at J, with 14 bases between. The CDR3 protein is CSVEPDQDDTIYF. CDR3 nucleotides: TGCAGCGTTGAGCCTGACCAGGATGACACCATATATTTT.

The chain couples TRBV18 to TRBJ1-3; D is uncertain. This CDR3 has 15 amino acids. Trimming left V 3 bases short and J 4 bases short, with 13 bases between. Germline-derived CDR1 and CDR2 are KGHSH and LQKENI. CDR3 region: CASSPQTRLGNTIYF. The CDR3, as DNA: TGTGCCAGCTCACCCCAGACACGGTTAGGAAACACCATATATTTT.

The chain has TRBV11-3 and TRBJ1-1; D call uncertain. V was clipped by 3 bases and J by 7 bases, with 6 bases between them. The CDR3 is 11 residues long. Germline-derived CDR1 and CDR2 are SGHNT and YENEEA. CDR3 nucleotide sequence: TGTGCCAGCAGCTTGAGAGGTGAAGCTTTCTTT. Translation gives CASSLRGEAFF.

In this sample, this clone turned up once. The chain has TRBV5-1 and TRBJ1-3; 9 bases align to TRBD1. The CDR3 length is 15 residues. V lost 5 bases to trimming and J lost 4 bases; unmatched junction nucleotides: 7. Germline V CDR1 and CDR2: SGHRS, YFSETQ. CDR3 bases: TGCGCCAGCAGTTCGGGACAGGGCGTCGGAAACACCATATATTTT. The encoded protein is CASSSGQGVGNTIYF.

The chain is built from TRBV19 and TRBJ2-1, with TRBD2 as a possible D gene (5 bases). CDR3 length: 14 residues. Between the trimmed V and J ends, which lost 3 bases and 6 bases, there was a span of 12 bases. Per the germline V gene, CDR1 is LNHDA and CDR2 is SQIVND (reference sequence). CDR3 sequence reads: CASSIKLGPNEQFF. In DNA form, the CDR3 reads TGTGCCAGTAGTATTAAACTAGGGCCCAATGAGCAGTTCTTC.

V gene TRBV2 combines with J gene TRBJ1-2; D remains ambiguous. In germline, CDR1 is SNHLY, CDR2 FYNNEI. The CDR3 has 13 amino acids. Trimming removed 5 bases at V and 1 base at J, with 8 bases between. The DNA of the CDR3 is TGTGCCAGCAGTCAGATGAATAACTATGGCTACACCTTC. Translation: CASSQMNNYGYTF.

The rearrangement joins TRBV27 to TRBJ1-2; TRBD1 is a possible D gene (5 bases). CDR3 length: 13 residues. Germline loops: CDR1 MNHEY, CDR2 SMNVEV (reference sequence). Trimming took 6 bases from V and 4 from J, leaving 12 bases between them. Here the CDR3 reads CASRGVVAYGYTF. The CDR3 coding sequence is TGTGCCAGCAGAGGGGTTGTTGCCTATGGCTACACCTTC.